This T cell receptor (beta chain) came from a study of blood T cell repertoires in COVID-19. The wider study: Specimens from acute and convalescent COVID-19 originated in the United States, Italy and Spain.

Here immunoSEQ multiplex PCR was the method, and the copy in TCRdb shows in-frame clones only, minus some. The repertoire holds about 290,000 clones, around 90% seen once, with 1.5% to 2% in the top ten. With V trimmed by 8 bases and J by 0 bases, 2 bases remained unmatched. CDR3 length: 13 amino acids. Sequenced material: PBMCs or T cells enriched from blood (not recorded which). This clonotype was sampled from a woman aged 40 to 49 who had recovered from COVID-19. The chain is built from TRBV5-3 and TRBJ1-5, with TRBD1 matching 7 bases. TRBV5-3 is filed as an ORF, its function uncertain. Here the CDR3 DNA reads TGTGCCAGCCAGGGGGTTAGCAATCAGCCCCAGCATTTT. It codes for CASQGVSNQPQHF.